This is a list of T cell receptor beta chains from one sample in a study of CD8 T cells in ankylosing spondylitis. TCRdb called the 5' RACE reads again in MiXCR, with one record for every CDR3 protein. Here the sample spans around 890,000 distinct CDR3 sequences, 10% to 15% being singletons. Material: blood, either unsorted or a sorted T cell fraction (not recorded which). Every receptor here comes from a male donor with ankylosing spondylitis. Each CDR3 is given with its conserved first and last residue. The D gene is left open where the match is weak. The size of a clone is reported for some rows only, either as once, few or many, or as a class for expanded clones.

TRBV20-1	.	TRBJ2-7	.	CSARWGGADQYEQYF	TGCAGTGCTAGATGGGGGGGGGCAGATCAATACGAGCAGTACTTC
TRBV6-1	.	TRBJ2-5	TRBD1	CASGDRGPETQYF	TGTGCCAGCGGTGACAGGGGGCCGGAGACCCAGTACTTC
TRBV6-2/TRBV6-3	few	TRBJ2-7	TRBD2	CASSLRQAGDWAYEQYF	TGTGCCAGCAGTTTACGACAAGCGGGAGACTGGGCCTACGAGCAGTACTTC
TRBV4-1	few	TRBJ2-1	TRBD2	CASSQAGTSGIRGQFF	TGCGCCAGCAGCCAAGCCGGGACTAGCGGGATAAGGGGGCAGTTCTTC
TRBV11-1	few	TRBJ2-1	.	CASSLELVNEQFF	TGTGCCAGCAGCTTAGAACTAGTAAATGAGCAGTTCTTC
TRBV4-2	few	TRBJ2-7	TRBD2	CASSQDLVGGGGNYEQYF	TGTGCCAGCAGCCAAGATTTGGTGGGGGGCGGGGGGAACTACGAGCAGTACTTC
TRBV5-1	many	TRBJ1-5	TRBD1	CASSREGQGNQPQHF	TGCGCCAGCAGCCGAGAGGGACAGGGTAATCAGCCCCAGCATTTT
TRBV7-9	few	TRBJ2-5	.	CASSLVIVGETQYF	TGTGCCAGCAGCTTAGTGATCGTGGGTGAGACCCAGTACTTC
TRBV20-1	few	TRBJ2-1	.	CSAGTANEQFF	TGCAGTGCTGGTACCGCAAATGAGCAGTTCTTC
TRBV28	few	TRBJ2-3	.	CASSHPVLDTQYF	TGTGCCAGCAGCCACCCCGTTTTGGATACGCAGTATTTT
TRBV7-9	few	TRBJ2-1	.	CASSGRRNEQFF	TGTGCCAGCAGCGGGAGAAGGAATGAGCAGTTCTTC
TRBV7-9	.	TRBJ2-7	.	CASSASGTLPYEQYF	TGTGCCAGCAGCGCCTCCGGGACACTTCCCTACGAGCAGTACTTC
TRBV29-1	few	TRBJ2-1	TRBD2	CSVGQRGPYNEQFF	TGCAGCGTTGGCCAGCGGGGGCCCTACAATGAGCAGTTCTTC
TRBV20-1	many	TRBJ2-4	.	CSATDRAKNIQYF	TGCAGTGCCACGGACAGAGCCAAAAACATTCAGTACTTC
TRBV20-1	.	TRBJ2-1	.	CSVTNLWGQFF	TGCAGTGTTACCAACCTATGGGGGCAGTTCTTC
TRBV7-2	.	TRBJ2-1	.	CASSLAASAYNEQFF	TGTGCCAGCAGCTTAGCGGCTAGCGCCTACAATGAGCAGTTCTTC
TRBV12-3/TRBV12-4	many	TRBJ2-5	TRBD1	CASAPGQGWSEETQYF	TGTGCCAGCGCCCCGGGACAGGGGTGGTCGGAGGAGACCCAGTACTTC
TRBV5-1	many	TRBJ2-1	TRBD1	CASRPDRGNNEQFF	TGCGCCAGCAGGCCGGACAGGGGAAACAATGAGCAGTTCTTC
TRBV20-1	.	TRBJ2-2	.	CSARDPARRVGELFF	TGCAGTGCTAGGGATCCGGCGCGCAGGGTCGGGGAGCTGTTTTTT
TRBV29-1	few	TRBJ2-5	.	CSVDSGGVETQYF	TGCAGCGTTGACAGCGGAGGGGTGGAGACCCAGTACTTC
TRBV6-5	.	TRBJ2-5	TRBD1	CASSYSQGAGETQYF	TGTGCCAGCAGTTACTCACAGGGGGCTGGCGAGACCCAGTACTTC
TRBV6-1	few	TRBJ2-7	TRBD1	CASRMYRGEAYEQYF	TGTGCCAGTAGGATGTACAGGGGGGAAGCCTACGAGCAGTACTTC
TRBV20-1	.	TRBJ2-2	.	CSAGHDPAGELFF	TGCAGTGCTGGCCATGACCCAGCCGGGGAGCTGTTTTTT
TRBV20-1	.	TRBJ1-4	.	CSLQKGPNEKLFF	TGCAGTCTTCAAAAGGGGCCTAATGAAAAACTGTTTTTT
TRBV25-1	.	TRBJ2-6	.	CASSEPRTVSGANVLTF	TGTGCCAGCAGTGAACCCAGGACGGTCTCTGGGGCCAACGTCCTGACTTTC
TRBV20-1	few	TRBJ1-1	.	CSAAAGSGDTEAFF	TGCAGTGCAGCAGCGGGGTCGGGGGACACTGAAGCTTTCTTT
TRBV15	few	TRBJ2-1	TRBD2	CATSKSGTSGRGSYNEQFF	TGTGCCACCAGCAAATCCGGGACTAGCGGGAGGGGGTCCTACAATGAGCAGTTCTTC
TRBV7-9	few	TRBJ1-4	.	CASSAPGRTNEKLFF	TGTGCCAGCAGTGCTCCGGGACGGACAAATGAAAAACTGTTTTTT
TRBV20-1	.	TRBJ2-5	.	CSARELAFALQETQYF	TGCAGTGCTAGAGAATTGGCTTTCGCGTTACAAGAGACCCAGTACTTC
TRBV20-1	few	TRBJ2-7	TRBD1	CSAATGVSYEQYF	TGCAGTGCTGCCACAGGGGTCTCCTACGAGCAGTACTTC
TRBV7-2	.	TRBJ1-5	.	CASSLRALRQGHQPQHF	TGTGCCAGCAGCCTTCGAGCTTTGCGGCAGGGACATCAGCCCCAGCATTTT